This T cell receptor beta chain emerged from a study of T cells in Graves' hyperthyroidism and ophthalmopathy. Amplified TCR beta CDR3 regions derived from RNA transcripts. The HTBI primer set drove a first-round RT-PCR of the TCR CDR3. One entry per CDR3 protein, called by TCRdb with MiXCR from the multiplex PCR reads. Among about 350,000 distinct CDR3 sequences listed, about 15% were seen once. CDR3 length equals 17 residues. Germline CDR1 LGHDT, CDR2 YNNKEL (reference sequence). The junction had 20 bases not matched to a gene; V was cut back by 6 bases and J by 8 bases. This clonotype was seen a few times.

This clonotype originated in a woman aged 25-40 years with Graves' hyperthyroidism. Specimen: blood. The V gene is TRBV3-1, the J gene TRBJ1-2; 8 bases agree with TRBD1. The CDR3 region is CASREVSTPGTGGGYTF. The CDR3 DNA reads TGTGCCAGCAGAGAAGTGTCCACCCCTGGGACAGGAGGCGGCTACACCTTC.